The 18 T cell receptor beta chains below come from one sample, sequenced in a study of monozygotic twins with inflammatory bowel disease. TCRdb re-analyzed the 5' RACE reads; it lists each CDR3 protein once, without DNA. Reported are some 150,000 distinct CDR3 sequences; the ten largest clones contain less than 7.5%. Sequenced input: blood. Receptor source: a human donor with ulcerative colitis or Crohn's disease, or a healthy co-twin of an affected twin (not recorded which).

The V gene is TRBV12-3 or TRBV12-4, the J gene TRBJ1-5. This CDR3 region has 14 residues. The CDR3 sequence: CASTLEGSNQPQHF.

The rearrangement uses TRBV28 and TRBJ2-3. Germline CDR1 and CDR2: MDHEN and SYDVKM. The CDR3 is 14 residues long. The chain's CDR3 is CASSLLGVTDTQYF.

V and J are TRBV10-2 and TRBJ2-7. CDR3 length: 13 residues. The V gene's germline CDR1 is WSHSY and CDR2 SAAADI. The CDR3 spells CASSETSPYEQYF.

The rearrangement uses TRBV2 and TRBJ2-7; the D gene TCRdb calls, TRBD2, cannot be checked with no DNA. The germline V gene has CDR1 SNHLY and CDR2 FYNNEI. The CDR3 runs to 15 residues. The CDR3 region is CASSELGTRAYEQYF.

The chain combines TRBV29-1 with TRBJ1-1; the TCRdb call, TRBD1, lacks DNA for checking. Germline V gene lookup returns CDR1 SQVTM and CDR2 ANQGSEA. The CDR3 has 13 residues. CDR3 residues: CSGSGGRTAEAFF. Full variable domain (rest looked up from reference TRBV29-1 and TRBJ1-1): SAVISQKPSRDICQRGTSLTIQCQVDSQVTMMFWYRQQPGQSLTLIATANQGSEATYESGFVIDKFPISRPNLTFSTLTVSNMSPEDSSIYLCSGSGGRTAEAFFGQGTRLTVV.

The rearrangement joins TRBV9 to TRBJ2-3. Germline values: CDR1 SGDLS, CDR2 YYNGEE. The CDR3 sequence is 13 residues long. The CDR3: CASSVADIDTQYF.

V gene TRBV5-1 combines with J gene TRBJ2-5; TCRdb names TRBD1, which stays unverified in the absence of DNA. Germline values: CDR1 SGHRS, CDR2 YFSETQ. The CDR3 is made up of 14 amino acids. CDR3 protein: CASSLAGGEETQYF.

The CDR3 here is CASSLVVRTQYF. The genes are TRBV5-8 and TRBJ2-3. CDR1 SGHTS and CDR2 YDEGEE come from the germline V gene. This CDR3 has 12 residues.

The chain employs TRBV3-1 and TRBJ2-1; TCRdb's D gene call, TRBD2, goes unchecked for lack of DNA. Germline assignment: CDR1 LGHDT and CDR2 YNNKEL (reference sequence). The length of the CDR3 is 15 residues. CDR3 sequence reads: CASSTRTSGGNEQFF.

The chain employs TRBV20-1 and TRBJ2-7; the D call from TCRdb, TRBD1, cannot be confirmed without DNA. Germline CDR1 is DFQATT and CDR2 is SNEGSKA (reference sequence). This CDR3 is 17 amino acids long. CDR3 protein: CSARDGADRVSFYEQYF.

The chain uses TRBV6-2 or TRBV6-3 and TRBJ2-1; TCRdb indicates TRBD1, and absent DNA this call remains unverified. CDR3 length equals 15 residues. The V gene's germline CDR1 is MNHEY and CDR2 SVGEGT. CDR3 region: CASSYLGQAIGEQFF.

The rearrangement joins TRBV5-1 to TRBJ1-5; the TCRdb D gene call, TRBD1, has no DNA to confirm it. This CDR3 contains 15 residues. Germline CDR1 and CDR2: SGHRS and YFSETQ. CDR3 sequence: CASSLSTGPNQPQHF.

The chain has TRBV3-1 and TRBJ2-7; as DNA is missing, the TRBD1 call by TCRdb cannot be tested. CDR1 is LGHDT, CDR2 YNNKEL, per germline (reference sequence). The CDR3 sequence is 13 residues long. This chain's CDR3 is CASSRDGNYEQYF.

This CDR3 reads CSVSTGTGTEQYF. The V gene is TRBV29-1, the J gene TRBJ2-7; lacking DNA, the TRBD1 call made by TCRdb goes unchecked. This CDR3 is 13 amino acids long. Germline V CDR1 and CDR2: SQVTM, ANQGSEA.

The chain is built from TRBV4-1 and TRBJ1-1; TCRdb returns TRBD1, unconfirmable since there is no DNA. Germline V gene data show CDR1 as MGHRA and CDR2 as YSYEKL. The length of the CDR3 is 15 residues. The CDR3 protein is CASSQVGGLGTEAFF.

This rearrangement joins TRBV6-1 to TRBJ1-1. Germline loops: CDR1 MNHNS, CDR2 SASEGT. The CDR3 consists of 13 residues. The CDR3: CASGGRLNTEAFF.

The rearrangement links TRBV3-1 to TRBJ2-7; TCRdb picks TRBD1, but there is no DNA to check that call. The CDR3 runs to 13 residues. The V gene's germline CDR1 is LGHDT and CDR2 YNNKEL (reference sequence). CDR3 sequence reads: CASSRQGDGEQYF.

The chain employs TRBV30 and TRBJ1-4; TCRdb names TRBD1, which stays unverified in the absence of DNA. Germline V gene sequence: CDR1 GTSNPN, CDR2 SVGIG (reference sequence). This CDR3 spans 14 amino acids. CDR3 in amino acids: CAWNYRVTNEKLFF. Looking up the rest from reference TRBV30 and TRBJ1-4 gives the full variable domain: SQTIHQWPATLVQPVGSPLSLECTVEGTSNPNLYWYRQAAGRGLQLLFYSVGIGQISSEVPQNLSASRPQDRQFILSSKKLLLSDSGFYLCAWNYRVTNEKLFFGSGTQLSVL.